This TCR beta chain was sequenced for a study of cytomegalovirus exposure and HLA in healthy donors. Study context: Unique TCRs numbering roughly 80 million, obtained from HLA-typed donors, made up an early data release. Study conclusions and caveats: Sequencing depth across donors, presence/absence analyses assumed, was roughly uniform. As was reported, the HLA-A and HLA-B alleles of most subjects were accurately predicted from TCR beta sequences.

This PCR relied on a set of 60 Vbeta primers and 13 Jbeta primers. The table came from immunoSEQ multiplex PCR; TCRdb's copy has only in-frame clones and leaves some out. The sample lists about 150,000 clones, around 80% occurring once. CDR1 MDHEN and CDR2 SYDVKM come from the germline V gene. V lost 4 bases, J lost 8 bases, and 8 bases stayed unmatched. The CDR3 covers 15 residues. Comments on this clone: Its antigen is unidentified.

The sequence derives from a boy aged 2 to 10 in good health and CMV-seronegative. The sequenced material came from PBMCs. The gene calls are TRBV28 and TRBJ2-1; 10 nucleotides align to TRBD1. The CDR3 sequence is CASSSLDRGSDEQFF. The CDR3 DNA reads TGTGCCAGCAGTTCCCTGGACAGGGGGTCGGATGAGCAGTTCTTC.